Below are 8 T cell receptor beta chains sequenced from a single sample in a study of blood T cell repertoires in COVID-19. Data came from immunoSEQ multiplex PCR; TCRdb stores just in-frame clones and leaves some out. The sample shows under 300,000 clones, approximately 83% of them seen only once. The specimen sequenced was PBMCs or T cells enriched from blood (not recorded which). The receptors derive from a woman between 40 and 55 years old with acute COVID-19.

V and J are TRBV30 and TRBJ2-1; D is unresolved. The CDR3 is made up of 12 amino acids. The V end was cut by 3 bases, the J end by 15 bases, with 18 bases between. Germline V gene data show CDR1 as GTSNPN and CDR2 as SVGIG (reference sequence). In DNA, the CDR3 is TGTGCCTGGAGCTCCGGCCCCTTCGAGGTGTTCTTC. This codes for CAWSSGPFEVFF.

This chain links TRBV7-9 with TRBJ2-3; 8 nucleotides agree with TRBD2. Losses at the gene ends were 5 bases for V and 7 bases for J; bases not matched to a gene: 8. The CDR3 has 14 amino acids. Looked up from germline, CDR1 is SEHNR and CDR2 is FQNEAQ (reference sequence). The CDR3 loop reads CASSGAGAQYTQYF. Written as DNA, the CDR3 is TGTGCCAGCAGCGGAGCGGGGGCCCAATATACGCAGTATTTT.

A note on this clone: Different DNA sequences within this sample yield the same CDR3. The chain joins TRBV14 to TRBJ2-1, with D tentatively TRBD2 (5 bases). Trimming removed 3 bases from V and 7 bases from J, with 10 bases in between. This CDR3 comprises 13 residues. CDR1 and CDR2 from the germline V gene are SGHDN and FVKESK. The CDR3 bases are TGTGCCAGCAGCCAGGTTCGGGGTAATGAGCAGTTCTTC. It yields the protein CASSQVRGNEQFF.

This chain's CDR3 is CASSFNRPSSYEQYF. CDR3 bases: TGTGCCAGCAGCTTCAACAGGCCGAGCTCCTACGAGCAGTACTTC. The chain is built from TRBV11-1 and TRBJ2-7; D possibly corresponds to TRBD1 (5 bases). Trimming cost V 3 bases and J 0 bases, with 12 bases left between them. Germline CDR1 and CDR2: SGHAT and FQDESV (reference sequence). CDR3 length: 15 amino acids.

This chain joins TRBV5-1 and TRBJ2-6; no definite D call. Germline CDR1 and CDR2: SGHRS and YFSETQ. Trimming removed 5 bases at V and 0 bases at J, with 12 bases between. CDR3 length: 16 residues. The CDR3 sequence is CASSPGSNSGANVLTF. In DNA, the CDR3 is TGCGCCAGCAGTCCCGGGTCCAACTCTGGGGCCAACGTCCTGACTTTC.

The DNA for the CDR3 is TGTGCCACCAGTTCAGGTTTCGCTGAAGCTTTCTTT. It is translated as CATSSGFAEAFF. This chain joins TRBV24-1 and TRBJ1-1, with unresolved D. This CDR3 comprises 12 residues. The V end was cut by 6 bases, the J end by 6 bases, with 10 bases between. CDR1 is KGHDR and CDR2 is SFDVKD in the germline V gene.

V and J are TRBV28 and TRBJ1-2; TRBD1 matches 7 bases. Germline CDR1 and CDR2: MDHEN and SYDVKM. V shed 7 bases, J shed 0 bases, and the junction held 8 bases outside the gene matches. The CDR3 contains 15 residues. The DNA of the CDR3 is TGTGCCAGCACCCTGACAGGGACTGCTAACTATGGCTACACCTTC. This translates into CASTLTGTANYGYTF.

CDR3 sequence (DNA): TGTGCCACCAGTGATCCCGGACTAGCTGGCACAGATACGCAGTATTTT. Protein: CATSDPGLAGTDTQYF. The chain joins TRBV24-1 to TRBJ2-3, with 8 bases lining up with TRBD2. The germline CDR1 and CDR2 sequences are KGHDR and SFDVKD. J lost 1 base, V lost 3 bases, and 5 bases had no gene match. The CDR3 runs to 16 residues.